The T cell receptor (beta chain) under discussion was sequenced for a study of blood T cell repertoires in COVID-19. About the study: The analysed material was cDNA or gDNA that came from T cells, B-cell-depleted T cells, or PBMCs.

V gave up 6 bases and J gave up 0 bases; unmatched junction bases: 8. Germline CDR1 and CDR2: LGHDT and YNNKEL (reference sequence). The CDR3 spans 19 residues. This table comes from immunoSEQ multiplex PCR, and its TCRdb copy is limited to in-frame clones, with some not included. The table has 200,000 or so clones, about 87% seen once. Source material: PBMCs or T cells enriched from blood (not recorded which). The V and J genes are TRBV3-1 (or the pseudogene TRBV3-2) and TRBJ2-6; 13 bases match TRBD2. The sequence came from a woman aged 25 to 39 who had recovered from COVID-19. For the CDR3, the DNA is TGTGCCAGCAGATCGACTAGCGGGGGGTATAGCTCTGGGGCCAACGTCCTGACTTTC. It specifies CASRSTSGGYSSGANVLTF.